This T cell receptor (beta chain) was captured by sequencing in a study of T cells in localized non-small cell lung cancer. Whole-study findings and limits: As only one tumor region underwent sequencing, heterogeneity remains possible. Longer overall survival was linked to higher blood T cell density. For the top 100 tumor clones, a median approximately 61 also appeared in adjacent lung. Adjacent uninvolved lung had the highest clonality, suggesting focused antigen responses.

The CDR3 consists of 16 residues. Germline V CDR1 and CDR2: KGHSH, LQKENI. The ends lost 3 bases at V and 2 bases at J; junction bases unmatched: 7. This clone was counted a few times. Its specificity is not known. Clones were read by immunoSEQ multiplex PCR, and TCRdb kept only the in-frame ones, dropping some. The sample includes tens of thousands of clones, about 85% of them seen just once. This sample comprised PBMCs, obtained before any cancer treatment. The sequence came from a woman aged 35 to 75 with stage II squamous cell lung carcinoma. The chain couples TRBV18 to TRBJ2-5, with TRBD1 identical over 9 bases. CDR3 DNA: TGTGCCAGCTCACCGCCGGGACAGGGAGGGCAAGAGACCCAGTACTTC. Its protein is CASSPPGQGGQETQYF.